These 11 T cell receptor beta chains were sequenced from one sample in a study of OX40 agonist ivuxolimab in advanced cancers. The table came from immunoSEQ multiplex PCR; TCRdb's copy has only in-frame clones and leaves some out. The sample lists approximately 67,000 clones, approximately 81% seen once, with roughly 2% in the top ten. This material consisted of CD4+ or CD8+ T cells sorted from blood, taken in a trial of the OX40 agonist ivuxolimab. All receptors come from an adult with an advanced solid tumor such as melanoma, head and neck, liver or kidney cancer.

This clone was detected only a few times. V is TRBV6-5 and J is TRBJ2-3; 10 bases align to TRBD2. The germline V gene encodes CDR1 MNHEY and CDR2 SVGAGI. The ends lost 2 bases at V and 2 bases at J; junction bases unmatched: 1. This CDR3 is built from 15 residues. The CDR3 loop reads CASSYGTSDTDTQYF. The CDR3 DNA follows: TGTGCCAGCAGTTACGGGACTAGCGACACAGATACGCAGTATTTT.

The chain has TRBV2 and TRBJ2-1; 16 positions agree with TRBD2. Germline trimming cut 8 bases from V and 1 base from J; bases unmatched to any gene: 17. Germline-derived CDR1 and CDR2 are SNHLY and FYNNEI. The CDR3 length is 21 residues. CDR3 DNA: TGTGCCAGCTCCCCGAGGGGTAGGGGACTAGCGGGAGGGAGGTCCTACAATGAGCAGTTCTTC. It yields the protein CASSPRGRGLAGGRSYNEQFF.

This CDR3 is CASRPETNTGELFF. The CDR3, as DNA: TGTGCCAGCAGACCAGAAACAAACACCGGGGAGCTGTTTTTT. The rearrangement joins TRBV27 to TRBJ2-2; D call uncertain. The CDR3 is made up of 14 amino acids. Between the trimmed V and J ends, which lost 6 bases and 2 bases, there was a span of 10 bases. Germline CDR1 is MNHEY and CDR2 is SMNVEV (reference sequence).

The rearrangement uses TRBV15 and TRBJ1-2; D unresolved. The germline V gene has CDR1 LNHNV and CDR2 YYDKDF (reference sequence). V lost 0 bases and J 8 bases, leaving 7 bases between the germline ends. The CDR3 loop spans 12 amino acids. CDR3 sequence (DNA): TGTGCCACCAGCAGAGAGATGGGGGGCTACACCTTC. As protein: CATSREMGGYTF.

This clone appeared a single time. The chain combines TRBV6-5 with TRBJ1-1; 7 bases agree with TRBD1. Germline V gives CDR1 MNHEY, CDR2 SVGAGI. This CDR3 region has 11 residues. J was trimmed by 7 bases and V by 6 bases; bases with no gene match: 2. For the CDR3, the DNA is TGTGCCAGCAGCAGGGACAGTGAAGCTTTCTTT. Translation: CASSRDSEAFF.

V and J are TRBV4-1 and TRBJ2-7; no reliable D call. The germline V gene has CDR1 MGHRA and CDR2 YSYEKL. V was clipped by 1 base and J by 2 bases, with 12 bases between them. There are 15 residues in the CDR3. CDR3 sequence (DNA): TGCGCCAGCAGCCAAGGGCCGGTTGGAACCTACGAGCAGTACTTC. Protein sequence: CASSQGPVGTYEQYF.

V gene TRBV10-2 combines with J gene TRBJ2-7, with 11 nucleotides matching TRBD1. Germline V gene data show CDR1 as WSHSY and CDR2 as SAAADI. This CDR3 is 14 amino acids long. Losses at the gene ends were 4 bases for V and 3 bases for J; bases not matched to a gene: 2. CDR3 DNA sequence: TGCGCCAGCAGTGGGGGGACAGGGGGCTACGAGCAGTACTTC. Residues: CASSGGTGGYEQYF.

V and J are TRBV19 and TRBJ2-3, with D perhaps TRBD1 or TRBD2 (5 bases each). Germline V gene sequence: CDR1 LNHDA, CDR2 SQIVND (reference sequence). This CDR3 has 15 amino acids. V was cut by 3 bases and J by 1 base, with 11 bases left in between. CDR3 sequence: CASSIRGSRTDTQYF. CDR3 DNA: TGTGCCAGTAGTATCCGGGGCAGTCGCACAGATACGCAGTATTTT.

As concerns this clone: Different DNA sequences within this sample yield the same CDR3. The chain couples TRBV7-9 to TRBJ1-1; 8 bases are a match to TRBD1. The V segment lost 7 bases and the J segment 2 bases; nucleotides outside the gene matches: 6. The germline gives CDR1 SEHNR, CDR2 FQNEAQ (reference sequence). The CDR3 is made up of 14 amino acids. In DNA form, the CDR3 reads TGTGCCAGCACCCTGACAGGGGCCAACACTGAAGCTTTCTTT. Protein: CASTLTGANTEAFF.

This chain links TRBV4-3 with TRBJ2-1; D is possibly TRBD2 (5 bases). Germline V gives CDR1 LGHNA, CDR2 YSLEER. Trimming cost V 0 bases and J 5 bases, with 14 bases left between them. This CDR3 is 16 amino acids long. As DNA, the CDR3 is TGCGCCAGCAGCCAAGATCCTTACGGGGTTCACAATGAGCAGTTCTTC. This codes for CASSQDPYGVHNEQFF.

The CDR3: CASSVEQRNNEQFF. In DNA, the CDR3 is TGTGCCAGCAGCGTAGAACAGCGAAACAATGAGCAGTTCTTC. The rearrangement links TRBV9 to TRBJ2-1; D uncertain. The CDR3 contains 14 residues. V lost 0 bases to trimming and J lost 5 bases, with 9 bases between them. Germline assignment: CDR1 SGDLS and CDR2 YYNGEE. The variable domain in full, with the rest retrieved from reference TRBV9 and TRBJ2-1, is DSGVTQTPKHLITATGQRVTLRCSPRSGDLSVYWYQQSLDQGLQFLIQYYNGEERAKGNILERFSAQQFPDLHSELNLSSLELGDSALYFCASSVEQRNNEQFFGPGTRLTVL.